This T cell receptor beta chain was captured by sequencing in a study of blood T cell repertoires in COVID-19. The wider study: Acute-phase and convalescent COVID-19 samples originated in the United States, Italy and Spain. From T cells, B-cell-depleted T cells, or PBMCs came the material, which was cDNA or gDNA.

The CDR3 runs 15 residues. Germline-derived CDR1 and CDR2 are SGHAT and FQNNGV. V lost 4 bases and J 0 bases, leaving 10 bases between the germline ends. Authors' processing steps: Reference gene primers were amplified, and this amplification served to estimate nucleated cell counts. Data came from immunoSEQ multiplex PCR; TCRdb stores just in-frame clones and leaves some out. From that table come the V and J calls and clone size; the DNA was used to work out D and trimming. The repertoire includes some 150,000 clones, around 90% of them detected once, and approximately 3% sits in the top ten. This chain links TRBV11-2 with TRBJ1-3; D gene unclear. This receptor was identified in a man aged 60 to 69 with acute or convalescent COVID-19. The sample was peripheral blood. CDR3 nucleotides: TGTGCCAGCAGCTCATTACTCCACTCTGGAAACACCATATATTTT. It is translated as CASSSLLHSGNTIYF.